The clone carrying this T cell receptor (beta chain) was seen more than once but under ten times. Its antigen is currently unknown. The sample comes from a study of T cells after yellow fever vaccination. Per germline, CDR1 SQVTM and CDR2 ANQGSEA. The ends were cut back, 7 bases at V and 5 bases at J, with 21 bases in the middle. CDR3 length: 15 residues. UMIs were added to TCR cDNA along with a universal primer site when it was made by 5'RACE template switching. TCRdb fed the 5' RACE reads into MiXCR, producing one record per CDR3 protein. The repertoire holds a few hundred thousand distinct CDR3 sequences, with about 5.2% as singletons. Study findings and constraints: From the bulk population, abundant clonotypes could contaminate and appear within FACS-sorted repertoires. Clones from primary vaccination mostly reappeared after the booster (less than 98% CD4, around 90% CD8). Overall, a small share of clonotypes was seen in both CD4 and CD8 compartments.

The chain carries TRBV29-1 and TRBJ2-1; D gene ambiguous. The receptor was derived from a man aged 18-30 years who received the YFV17D yellow fever vaccine. The source was CD4+ T cells sorted from PBMCs, collected on the day of the yellow fever booster vaccination. CDR3 DNA sequence: TGCAGCGGGAGTTCATCAAGCTCATGGAACAATGAGCAGTTCTTC. This gives the protein CSGSSSSSWNNEQFF.